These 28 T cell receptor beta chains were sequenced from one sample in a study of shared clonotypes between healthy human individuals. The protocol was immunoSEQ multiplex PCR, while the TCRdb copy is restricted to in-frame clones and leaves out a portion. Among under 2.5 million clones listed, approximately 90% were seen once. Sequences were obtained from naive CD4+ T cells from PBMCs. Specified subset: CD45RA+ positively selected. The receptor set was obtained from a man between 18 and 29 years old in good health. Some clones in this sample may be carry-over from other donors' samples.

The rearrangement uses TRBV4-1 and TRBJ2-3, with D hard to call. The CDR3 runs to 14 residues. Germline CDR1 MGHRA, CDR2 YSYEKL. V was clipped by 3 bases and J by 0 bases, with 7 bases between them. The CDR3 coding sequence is TGCGCCAGCAGCCACGTCGGAAGCACAGATACGCAGTATTTT. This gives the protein CASSHVGSTDTQYF.

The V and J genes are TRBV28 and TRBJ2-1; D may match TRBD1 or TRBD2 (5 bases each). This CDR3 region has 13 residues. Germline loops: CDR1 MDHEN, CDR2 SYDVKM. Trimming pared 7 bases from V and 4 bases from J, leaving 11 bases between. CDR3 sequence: CASTWDAYNEQFF. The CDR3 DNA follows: TGTGCCAGCACCTGGGACGCGTACAATGAGCAGTTCTTC. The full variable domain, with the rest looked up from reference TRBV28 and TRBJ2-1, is DVKVTQSSRYLVKRTGEKVFLECVQDMDHENMFWYRQDPGLGLRLIYFSYDVKMKEKGDIPEGYSVSREKKERFSLILESASTNQTSMYLCASTWDAYNEQFFGPGTRLTVL.

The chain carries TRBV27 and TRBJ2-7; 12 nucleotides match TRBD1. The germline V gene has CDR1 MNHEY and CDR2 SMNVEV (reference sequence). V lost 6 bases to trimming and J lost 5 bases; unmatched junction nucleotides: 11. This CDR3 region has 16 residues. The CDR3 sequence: CASRGQGALLGNEQYF. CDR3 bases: TGTGCCAGCAGGGGACAGGGGGCTTTACTTGGGAACGAGCAGTACTTC.

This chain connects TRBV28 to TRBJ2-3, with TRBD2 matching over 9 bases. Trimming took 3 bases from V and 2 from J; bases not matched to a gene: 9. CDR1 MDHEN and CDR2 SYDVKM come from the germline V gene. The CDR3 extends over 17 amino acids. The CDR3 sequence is CASSFGGVAGVTDTQYF. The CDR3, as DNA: TGTGCCAGCAGTTTTGGGGGGGTAGCGGGAGTCACAGATACGCAGTATTTT.

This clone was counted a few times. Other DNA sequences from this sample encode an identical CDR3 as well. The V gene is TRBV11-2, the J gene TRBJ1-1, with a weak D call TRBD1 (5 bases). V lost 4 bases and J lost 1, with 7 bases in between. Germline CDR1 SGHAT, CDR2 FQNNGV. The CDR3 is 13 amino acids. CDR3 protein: CASSSDRNTEAFF. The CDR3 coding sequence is TGTGCCAGCAGCTCCGACAGGAACACTGAAGCTTTCTTT.

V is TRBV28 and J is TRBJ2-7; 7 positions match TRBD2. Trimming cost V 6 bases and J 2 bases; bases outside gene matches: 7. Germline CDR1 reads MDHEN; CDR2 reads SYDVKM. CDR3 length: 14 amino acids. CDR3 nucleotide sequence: TGTGCCAGCAGGGGGAGGGACGGTACCTACGAGCAGTACTTC. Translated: CASRGRDGTYEQYF.

CDR3 protein: CASSLTGSSNQPQHF. CDR3 nucleotides: TGTGCCAGCAGCTTGACAGGGTCAAGCAATCAGCCCCAGCATTTT. V is TRBV9 and J is TRBJ1-5; 7 bases line up with TRBD1. Germline V gene data show CDR1 as SGDLS and CDR2 as YYNGEE. V was pared by 4 bases and J by 1 base, with 5 bases of the junction left unmatched. The CDR3 runs 15 residues.

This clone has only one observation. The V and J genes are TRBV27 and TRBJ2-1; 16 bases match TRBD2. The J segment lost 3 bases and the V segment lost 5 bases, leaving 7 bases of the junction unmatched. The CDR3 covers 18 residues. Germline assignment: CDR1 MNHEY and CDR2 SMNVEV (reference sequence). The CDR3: CASSPGLAGGLVYNEQFF. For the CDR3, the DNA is TGTGCCAGCAGTCCGGGACTAGCGGGAGGGCTCGTCTACAATGAGCAGTTCTTC.

CDR3 nucleotides: TGTGCCATCAGTGGTTGGAGAGGCCAAGACCACAATGAGCAGTTCTTC. Translating it yields CAISGWRGQDHNEQFF. The chain uses TRBV10-3 and TRBJ2-1; D gene unclear. V dropped 4 bases and J dropped 5 bases, with 18 bases sitting between them. The germline V gene encodes CDR1 ENHRY and CDR2 SYGVKD. The CDR3 runs 16 residues.

The CDR3 loop is CASSLVSPIYNEQFF. CDR3 nucleotide sequence: TGTGCCAGCAGCTTAGTATCCCCGATATACAATGAGCAGTTCTTC. The chain joins TRBV11-2 to TRBJ2-1; D is undetermined. This CDR3 has 15 residues. Germline assignment: CDR1 SGHAT and CDR2 FQNNGV. Between the trimmed V and J ends, which lost 1 base and 4 bases, there was a span of 11 bases.

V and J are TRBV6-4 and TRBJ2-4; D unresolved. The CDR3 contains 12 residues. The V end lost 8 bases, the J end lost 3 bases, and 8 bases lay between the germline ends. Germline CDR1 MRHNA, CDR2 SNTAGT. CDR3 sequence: CASGVGKNIQYF. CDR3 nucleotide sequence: TGTGCCAGCGGCGTGGGCAAAAACATTCAGTACTTC.

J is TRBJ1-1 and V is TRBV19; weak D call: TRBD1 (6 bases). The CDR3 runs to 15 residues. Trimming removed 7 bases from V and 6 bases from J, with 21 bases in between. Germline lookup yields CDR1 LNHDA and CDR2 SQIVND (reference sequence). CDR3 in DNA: TGTGCCAGTACCCTAGGGGGTATTTATCCCGCTGAAGCTTTCTTT. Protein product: CASTLGGIYPAEAFF. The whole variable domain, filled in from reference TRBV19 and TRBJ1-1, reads DGGITQSPKYLFRKEGQNVTLSCEQNLNHDAMYWYRQDPGQGLRLIYYSQIVNDFQKGDIAEGYSVSREKKESFPLTVTSAQKNPTAFYLCASTLGGIYPAEAFFGQGTRLTVV.

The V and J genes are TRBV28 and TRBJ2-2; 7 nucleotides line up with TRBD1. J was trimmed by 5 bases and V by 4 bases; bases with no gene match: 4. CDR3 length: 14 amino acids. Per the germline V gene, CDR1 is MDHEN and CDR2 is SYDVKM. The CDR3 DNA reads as TGTGCCAGCAGTTCTACAGGGGAAACCGGGGAGCTGTTTTTT. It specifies CASSSTGETGELFF.

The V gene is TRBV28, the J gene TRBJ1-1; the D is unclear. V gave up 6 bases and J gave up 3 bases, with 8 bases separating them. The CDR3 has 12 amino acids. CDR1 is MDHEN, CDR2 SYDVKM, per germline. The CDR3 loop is CASRPGDTEAFF. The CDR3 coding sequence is TGTGCCAGCAGACCTGGGGACACTGAAGCTTTCTTT.

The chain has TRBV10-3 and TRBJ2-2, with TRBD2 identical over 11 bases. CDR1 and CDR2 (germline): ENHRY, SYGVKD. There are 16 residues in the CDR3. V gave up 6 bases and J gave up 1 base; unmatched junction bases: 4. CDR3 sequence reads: CAIRNSGRGNTGELFF. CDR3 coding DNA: TGTGCCATCAGAAATAGCGGGAGGGGGAACACCGGGGAGCTGTTTTTT.

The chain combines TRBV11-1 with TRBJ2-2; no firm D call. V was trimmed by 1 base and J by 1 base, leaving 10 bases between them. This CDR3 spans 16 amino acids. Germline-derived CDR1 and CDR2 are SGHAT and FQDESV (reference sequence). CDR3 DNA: TGTGCCAGCAGCTTAGTTGTTGGCGGGAACACCGGGGAGCTGTTTTTT. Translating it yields CASSLVVGGNTGELFF.

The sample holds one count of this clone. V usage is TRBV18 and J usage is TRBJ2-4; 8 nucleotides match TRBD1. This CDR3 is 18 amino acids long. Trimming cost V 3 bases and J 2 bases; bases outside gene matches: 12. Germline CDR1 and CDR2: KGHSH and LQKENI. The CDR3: CASSPRQGPVYPKNIQYF. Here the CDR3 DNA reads TGTGCCAGCTCACCCCGACAGGGGCCTGTCTATCCCAAAAACATTCAGTACTTC.

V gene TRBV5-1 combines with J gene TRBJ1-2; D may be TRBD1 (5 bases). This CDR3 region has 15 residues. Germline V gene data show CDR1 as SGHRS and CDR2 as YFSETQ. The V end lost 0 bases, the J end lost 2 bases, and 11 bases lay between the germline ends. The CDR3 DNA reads TGCGCCAGCAGCTTGGCCGGGACGGAGAACTATGGCTACACCTTC. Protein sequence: CASSLAGTENYGYTF. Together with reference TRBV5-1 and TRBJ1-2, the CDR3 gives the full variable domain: KAGVTQTPRYLIKTRGQQVTLSCSPISGHRSVSWYQQTPGQGLQFLFEYFSETQRNKGNFPGRFSGRQFSNSRSEMNVSTLELGDSALYLCASSLAGTENYGYTFGSGTRLTVV.

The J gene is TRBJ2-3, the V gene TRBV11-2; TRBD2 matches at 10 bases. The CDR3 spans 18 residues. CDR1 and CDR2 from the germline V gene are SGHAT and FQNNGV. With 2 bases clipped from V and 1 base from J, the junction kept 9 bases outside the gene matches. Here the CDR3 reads CASSLIGVAGGRTDTQYF. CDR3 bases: TGTGCCAGCAGCTTAATCGGCGTAGCGGGAGGACGCACAGATACGCAGTATTTT.

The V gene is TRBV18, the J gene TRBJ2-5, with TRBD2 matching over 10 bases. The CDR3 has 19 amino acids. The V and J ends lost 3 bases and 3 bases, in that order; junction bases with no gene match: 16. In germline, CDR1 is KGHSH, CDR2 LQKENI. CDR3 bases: TGTGCCAGCTCACCCCCCGGGCCTAGCGGGAGCCGGTCGAAAGAGACCCAGTACTTC. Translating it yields CASSPPGPSGSRSKETQYF.

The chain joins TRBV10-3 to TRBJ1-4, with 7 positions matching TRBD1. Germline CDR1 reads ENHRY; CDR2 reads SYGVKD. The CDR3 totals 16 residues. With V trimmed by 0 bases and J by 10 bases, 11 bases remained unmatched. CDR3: CAISESTRQGGGKLFF. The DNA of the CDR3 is TGTGCCATCAGTGAGTCGACAAGACAGGGTGGTGGAAAACTGTTTTTT.

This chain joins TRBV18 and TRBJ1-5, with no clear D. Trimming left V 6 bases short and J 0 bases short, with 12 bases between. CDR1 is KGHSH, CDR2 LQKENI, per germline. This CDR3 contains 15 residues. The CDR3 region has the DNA TGTGCCAGCTCCTCCTCGTTCGGTAGCAATCAGCCCCAGCATTTT. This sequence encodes CASSSSFGSNQPQHF.

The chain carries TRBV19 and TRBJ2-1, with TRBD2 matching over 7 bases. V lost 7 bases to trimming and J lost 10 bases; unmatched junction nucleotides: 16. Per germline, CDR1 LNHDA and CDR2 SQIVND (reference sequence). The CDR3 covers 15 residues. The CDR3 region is CASIPGHPGTTEQFF. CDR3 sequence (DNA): TGTGCCAGTATTCCTGGACACCCCGGGACTACGGAGCAGTTCTTC.

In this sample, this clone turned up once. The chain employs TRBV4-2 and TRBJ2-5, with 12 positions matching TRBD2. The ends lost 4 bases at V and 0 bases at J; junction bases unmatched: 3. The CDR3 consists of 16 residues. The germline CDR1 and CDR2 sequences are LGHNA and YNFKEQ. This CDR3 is CASSRTSGRHQETQYF. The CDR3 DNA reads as TGTGCCAGCAGCCGAACTAGCGGGAGGCACCAAGAGACCCAGTACTTC.

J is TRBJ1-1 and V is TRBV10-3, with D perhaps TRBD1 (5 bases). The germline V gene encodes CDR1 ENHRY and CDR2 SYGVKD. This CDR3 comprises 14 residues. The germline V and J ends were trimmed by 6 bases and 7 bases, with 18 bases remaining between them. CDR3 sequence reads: CAISSFKGPGEAFF. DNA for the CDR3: TGTGCCATCAGCTCCTTTAAGGGGCCAGGTGAAGCTTTCTTT.

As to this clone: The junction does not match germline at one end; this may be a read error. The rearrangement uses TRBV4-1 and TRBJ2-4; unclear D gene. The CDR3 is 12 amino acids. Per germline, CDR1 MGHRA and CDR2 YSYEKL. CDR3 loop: CASSQGTGAEDF. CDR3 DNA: TGCGCCAGCAGCCAAGGTACGGGCGCCGAGGACTTC.

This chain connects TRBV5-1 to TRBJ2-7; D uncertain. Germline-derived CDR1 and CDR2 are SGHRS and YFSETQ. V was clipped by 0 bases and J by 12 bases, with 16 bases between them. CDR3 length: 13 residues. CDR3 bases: TGCGCCAGCAGCTTGGCCGGGCGCAGTACCAGGTACTTC. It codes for CASSLAGRSTRYF. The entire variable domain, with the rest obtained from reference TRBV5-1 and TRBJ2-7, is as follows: KAGVTQTPRYLIKTRGQQVTLSCSPISGHRSVSWYQQTPGQGLQFLFEYFSETQRNKGNFPGRFSGRQFSNSRSEMNVSTLELGDSALYLCASSLAGRSTRYFGPGTRLTVT.

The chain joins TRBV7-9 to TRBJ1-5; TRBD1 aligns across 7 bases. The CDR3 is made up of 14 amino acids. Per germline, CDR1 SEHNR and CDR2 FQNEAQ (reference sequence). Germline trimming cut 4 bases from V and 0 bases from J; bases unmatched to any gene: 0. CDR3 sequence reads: CASSWDSSNQPQHF. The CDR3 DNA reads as TGTGCCAGCAGCTGGGACAGTAGCAATCAGCCCCAGCATTTT.